This T cell receptor beta chain was identified in a study of blood T cells in healthy people across ages. Study results and caveats: More naive CD4+ cells and higher diversity marked long-lived donors relative to aged donors.

V was shortened by 6 bases and J by 4 bases, with 16 bases between the two germline ends. The germline gives CDR1 SGHRS, CDR2 YFSETQ. The CDR3 is 14 residues long. Drawing of peripheral blood yielded ten milliliters from each donor. The use of a sample-barcoded 5' primer and a J-beta primer mix characterized a second PCR of roughly 6 to 11 cycles. TCRdb recomputed calls from the 5' RACE reads with MiXCR, one row per CDR3 protein. The sample gives roughly 1.7 million distinct CDR3 sequences, around 35% of which show up once; about 11% is in the top ten. Concerning this clonotype itself: Antigen: not known.

Sequencing was carried out using blood. The J gene is TRBJ2-5, the V gene TRBV5-1, with D possibly matching TRBD1 (6 bases). The receptor comes from a woman aged 30 to 39 in good health. DNA for the CDR3: TGCGCCAGCACGCCGACAGGTGGCGGAGAGACCCAGTACTTC. Protein: CASTPTGGGETQYF.